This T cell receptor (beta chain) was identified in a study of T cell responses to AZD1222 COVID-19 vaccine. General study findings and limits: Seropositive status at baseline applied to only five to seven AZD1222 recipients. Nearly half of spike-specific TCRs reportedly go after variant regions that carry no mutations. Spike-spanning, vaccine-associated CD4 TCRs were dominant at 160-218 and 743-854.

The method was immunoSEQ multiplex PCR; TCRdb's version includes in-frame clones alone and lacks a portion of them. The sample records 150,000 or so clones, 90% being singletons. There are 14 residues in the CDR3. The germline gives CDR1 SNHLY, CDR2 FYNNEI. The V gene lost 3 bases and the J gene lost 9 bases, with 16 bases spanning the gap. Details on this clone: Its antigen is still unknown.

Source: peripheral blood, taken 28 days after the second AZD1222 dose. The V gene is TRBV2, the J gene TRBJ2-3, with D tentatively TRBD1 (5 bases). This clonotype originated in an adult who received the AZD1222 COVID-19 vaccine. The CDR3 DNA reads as TGTGCCAGCAGTGAGGGCCCCTCAGGGTGGACGCAGTATTTT. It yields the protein CASSEGPSGWTQYF.